This T cell receptor (beta chain) was obtained from a study of blood T cell repertoires in COVID-19 (dated by TCRdb to the early 2020s). About the full investigation: Collaborator samples came from the United States, Italy and Spain and covered acute and convalescent phases of COVID-19. Sample metadata almost always included a de-identified subject ID, COVID-19 status, age in years and sex. The material from the prospective study consisted of cDNA or gDNA derived from T cells, B-cell-depleted T cells, or PBMCs. The samples were drawn from the first 160 participants of the ongoing ImmuneRACE study and from 950 to 1,500 subjects provided by 6 global collaborators. A freely available public database, intended as a resource for researchers studying the immune response to SARS-CoV-2, is where the repertoires were released. Deeply sampled blood TCRbeta repertoires from subjects exposed to, actively infected with, or recovered from COVID-19 were included in the dataset. Where available, HLA class I and class II types were obtained from metadata supplied by the sample provider rather than from assay-based typing. Overall study outcomes, separate from this receptor: The amount of clinical and demographic metadata varied by source and participant and was provided uncurated.

In the prospective study, participants were 18 to 89 years old, resided in 20 to 30 geographic areas of the United States, and were enrolled through a virtual design. In the prospective study, participants were assigned to cohorts based on the clinical history participants reported in a screening survey and a study questionnaire. Mobile phlebotomists in the prospective study collected whole blood, serum and a nasopharyngeal or oropharyngeal swab from every participant. Over an approximately 2-month period, participants in the prospective study had the option of providing additional blood draws and questionnaires. Blood samples from the prospective study were shipped frozen or at room temperature prior to DNA extraction. TCRbeta CDR3 regions were amplified from genomic DNA by means of the immunoSEQ Assay, a bias-controlled multiplex PCR. The study's own analysis went as follows. The number of nucleated cells in each sample was estimated by amplification of reference gene primers within the assay. To quantify the absolute abundance of each unique TCRbeta CDR3 rearrangement, sequence reads were collapsed and filtered. For each sample, productive Simpson clonality was calculated as the square root of Simpson's diversity index across productive rearrangements. In TCRdb, the immuneACCESS table is reduced to in-frame sequences with V and J assigned. These tables do not hold every clone; where another copy was compared, an unresolved V gene accounts for under half, and the others remain unexplained. V, J and clone size are taken as reported in that table, and D and trimming were inferred from the DNA itself. Recorded for this sample are about 210,000 clones; around 90% of them occurred a single time. In total, the top ten clones hold about a tenth of the sample.

Remarks on this clone: It has no known antigen specificity. No clone much larger than this one lies a single base away; base qualities are absent.

The sample was PBMCs or T cells enriched from blood (not recorded which). This TCR was sampled from a man aged 18-30 years with acute COVID-19.

For the CDR3, the sequence is CATSPTGNTEAFF. Read as DNA, the sequence is TGTGCCACCTCACCGACAGGGAACACTGAAGCTTTCTTT. The V gene is TRBV19 and the J gene is TRBJ1-1; matching of 6 bases hints at TRBD1 as the D gene. Trimming takes 10 bases from V and 1 base from J, and the germline ends sit 13 bases apart. Spanning cysteine to phenylalanine, the CDR3 consists of 13 amino acids. Only the CDR3 DNA is retained, 39 bases long and in frame from the first base. From the germline V gene (reference sequence), CDR1 is LNHDA and CDR2 is SQIVND.